A single sample is the source of the 12 T cell receptor beta chains below, sequenced in a study of human T cells and chemical hapten exposure (dated by TCRdb to 2020 to 2022). The sample's time point label, in plain terms: pre-sensitization, week 0. The sample's treatment or condition label, decoded: therapeutic diphenylcyclopropenone sensitization with weekly scalp DPC. Libraries were prepared through RACE. For sequencing, a NextSeq 500 was employed. In-frame beta chains were kept once TCRdb had trimmed the public reads at Q25 with fastp and called clones with MiXCR. Every entry covers one CDR3 protein and lists the most common genes and DNA from its rows. The sample data list 40,000 or so distinct CDR3 sequences, and about 10% of these were observed just once. The ten largest clones capture about 5.9% of the sample. Sequences were derived from whole blood, sampled in connection with sensitization to the hapten diphenylcyclopropenone (DPC). The receptors were gathered from a young man with alopecia areata. Some clones in this sample may be carry-over from other donors' samples.

In its sample, this clonotype was seen many times. This chain connects TRBV12-5 to TRBJ2-4, with D uncertain. The CDR3 is 13 amino acids. Between the trimmed V and J ends, which lost 5 bases and 0 bases, there was a span of 5 bases. CDR1 and CDR2 from the germline V gene are LGHNT and FRNRAP. CDR3 sequence: CASGQLAKNIQYF. The DNA of the CDR3 is TGTGCTAGTGGTCAACTAGCCAAAAACATTCAGTACTTC.

This sequence joins TRBV4-1 and TRBJ1-1; tentatively, D is TRBD1 (6 bases). CDR3 length equals 14 residues. Germline V lookup: CDR1 MGHRA, CDR2 YSYEKL. Trimming cost V 5 bases and J 6 bases, with 16 bases left between them. As DNA, the CDR3 is TGCGCCAGCAGCGAAAGGGAAGGGGGGCCTGAAGCTTTCTTT. Amino acid sequence: CASSEREGGPEAFF.

Only a few counts were recorded for this clonotype. The chain links TRBV6-2 or TRBV6-3 to TRBJ2-2; D is perhaps TRBD2 (6 bases). Germline loops: CDR1 MNHEY, CDR2 SVGEGT. The ends were cut back, 2 bases at V and 4 bases at J, with 14 bases in the middle. The CDR3 totals 16 residues. The chain's CDR3 is CASSYGVGSPTGELFF. The CDR3 nucleotides read TGTGCCAGCAGTTACGGAGTCGGGAGCCCCACCGGGGAGCTGTTTTTT.

The chain recombines TRBV7-9 with TRBJ2-2, with D unresolved. The V end lost 1 base, the J end lost 7 bases, and 7 bases lay between the germline ends. This CDR3 is 13 amino acids long. Germline assignment: CDR1 SEHNR and CDR2 FQNEAQ (reference sequence). The DNA of the CDR3 is TGTGCCAGCAGCTTAGTGTCCGTCGGGGAGCTGTTTTTT. Encoded protein: CASSLVSVGELFF. The full variable domain, completed using reference TRBV7-9 and TRBJ2-2, is DTGVSQNPRHKITKRGQNVTFRCDPISEHNRLYWYRQTLGQGPEFLTYFQNEAQLEKSRLLSDRFSAERPKGSFSTLEIQRTEQGDSAMYLCASSLVSVGELFFGEGSRLTVL.

This clonotype was seen many times. This sequence joins TRBV18 and TRBJ2-1; TRBD2 matches at 8 bases. J was trimmed by 4 bases and V by 5 bases; bases with no gene match: 4. The CDR3 loop spans 14 amino acids. In germline, CDR1 is KGHSH, CDR2 LQKENI. The CDR3 bases are TGTGCCAGCTCATCCGGCGGGGGGTACAATGAGCAGTTCTTC. Amino acid sequence: CASSSGGGYNEQFF.

With regard to this clonotype: This likely comes from a read error, as the CDR3 has no conserved phenylalanine or tryptophan at its end. This chain joins TRBV11-2 and TRBJ1-6; D is perhaps TRBD1 (5 bases). The CDR3 totals 16 residues. In germline, CDR1 is SGHAT, CDR2 FQNNGV. V was pared by 1 base and J by 3 bases, with 10 bases between. CDR3 coding DNA: TGTGCCAGCAGCTTAGGGGGGGACTACTATAATTCACCCCTCCACTCT. This gives the protein CASSLGGDYYNSPLHS.

J is TRBJ2-3 and V is TRBV4-3, with 8 nucleotides matching TRBD1. CDR3 size: 14 residues. Germline loops: CDR1 LGHNA, CDR2 YSLEER. J was trimmed by 5 bases and V by 4 bases; bases with no gene match: 5. CDR3 region: CASSRTGGGDTQYF. CDR3 in DNA: TGCGCCAGCAGCCGAACAGGGGGAGGAGATACGCAGTATTTT.

The rearrangement links TRBV11-3 to TRBJ2-3; no firm D call. The CDR3 is 15 residues long. Trimming took 4 bases from V and 3 from J, leaving 14 bases between them. CDR1 is SGHNT and CDR2 is YENEEA in the germline V gene. The CDR3 spells CASSSPVGRTDTQYF. The CDR3 bases are TGTGCCAGCAGCTCCCCGGTGGGTAGAACAGATACGCAGTATTTT.

In this sample, this clonotype turned up a few times. This sequence joins TRBV7-3 and TRBJ2-2; D gene unclear. Germline V CDR1 and CDR2: SGHTA, FQGTGA. The CDR3 runs 15 residues. Deletions cut 1 base from V and 0 bases from J, with 6 bases between. CDR3 in DNA: TGTGCCAGCAGCTTAAGTGGAACGAACACCGGGGAGCTGTTTTTT. Translating it yields CASSLSGTNTGELFF.

This clonotype was found a few times. This sequence joins TRBV29-1 and TRBJ2-5; D remains unclear. The CDR3 consists of 13 residues. Trimming removed 4 bases at V and 2 bases at J, with 11 bases between. CDR1 is SQVTM and CDR2 is ANQGSEA in the germline V gene. CDR3 protein: CSVVPNLQETQYF. The CDR3 DNA is TGCAGCGTTGTCCCCAACCTACAAGAGACCCAGTACTTC.

This clonotype was found many times. The CDR3: CASSPTDYQASYEQYF. CDR3 in DNA: TGTGCCAGCAGCCCTACGGACTATCAAGCCTCCTACGAGCAGTACTTC. The rearrangement links TRBV7-6 to TRBJ2-7; tentatively, D is TRBD2 (6 bases). V was clipped by 5 bases and J by 0 bases, with 17 bases between them. Germline lookup yields CDR1 SGHVS and CDR2 FNYEAQ. The CDR3 consists of 16 residues. Variable domain in full (rest from reference TRBV7-6 and TRBJ2-7): GAGVSQSPRYKVTKRGQDVALRCDPISGHVSLYWYRQALGQGPEFLTYFNYEAQQDKSGLPNDRFSAERPEGSISTLTIQRTEQRDSAMYRCASSPTDYQASYEQYFGPGTRLTVT.

This clonotype was counted only a few times. This chain uses TRBV28 with TRBJ2-5, with D possibly being TRBD1 (5 bases). The germline V gene encodes CDR1 MDHEN and CDR2 SYDVKM. This CDR3 is 14 amino acids long. Trimming pared 5 bases from V and 3 bases from J, leaving 13 bases between. CDR3 protein: CASSPWGREETQYF. The CDR3 nucleotides are TGTGCCAGCAGTCCCTGGGGCAGGGAAGAGACCCAGTACTTC.